Below are 25 T cell receptor beta chains sequenced from a single sample in a study of T cell changes during pregnancy in multiple sclerosis. TCRdb's copy holds only in-frame clones and misses some; the assay was immunoSEQ multiplex PCR. The table includes about 41,000 clones, nearly 90% detected once. Specimen: CD4+ T cells from peripheral blood mononuclear cells, collected in the first trimester of pregnancy. The receptor source for this set is a female donor with multiple sclerosis, enrolled in a pregnancy study.

This chain connects TRBV6-1 to TRBJ2-4; 7 bases align to TRBD1. V lost 1 base to trimming and J lost 2 bases; unmatched junction nucleotides: 5. Germline CDR1 MNHNS, CDR2 SASEGT. CDR3 length equals 16 residues. CDR3 nucleotide sequence: TGTGCCAGCAGTGAAGTTGACAGGGCCCCCAAAAACATTCAGTACTTC. Protein product: CASSEVDRAPKNIQYF.

The rearrangement links TRBV30 to TRBJ1-5; weak D call: TRBD1 (5 bases). Germline V gene data show CDR1 as GTSNPN and CDR2 as SVGIG (reference sequence). Trimming removed 2 bases from V and 4 bases from J, with 12 bases in between. The CDR3 sequence is 14 residues long. CDR3: CAWSLAGTNQPQHF. CDR3 coding DNA: TGTGCCTGGAGTTTGGCAGGGACTAATCAGCCCCAGCATTTT.

This clone was counted once. V gene TRBV6-6 combines with J gene TRBJ2-5; 10 nucleotides align to TRBD1. This CDR3 has 14 residues. V shed 10 bases, J shed 4 bases, and the junction held 9 bases outside the gene matches. The germline V gene has CDR1 MNHNY and CDR2 SVGAGI (reference sequence). The CDR3 region has the DNA TGTGCCACTAGGACAGGGGGTTTAGGAGAGACCCAGTACTTC. It specifies CATRTGGLGETQYF.

The chain combines TRBV14 with TRBJ1-1, with no clear D. The germline CDR1 and CDR2 sequences are SGHDN and FVKESK. The CDR3 sequence is 13 residues long. The V end was cut by 5 bases, the J end by 1 base, with 8 bases between. CDR3 DNA sequence: TGTGCCAGCAGCGTTTTTCGGAACACTGAAGCTTTCTTT. This codes for CASSVFRNTEAFF.

The chain recombines TRBV28 with TRBJ1-4; D unclear. Germline V CDR1 and CDR2: MDHEN, SYDVKM. This CDR3 comprises 15 residues. The V end was cut by 2 bases, the J end by 3 bases, with 10 bases between. The DNA of the CDR3 is TGTGCCAGCAGTTTAGGAGGGAATCCTAATGAAAAACTGTTTTTT. Its protein is CASSLGGNPNEKLFF.

This chain joins TRBV9 and TRBJ2-1; D remains unclear. The CDR3 is 15 amino acids. Germline V gives CDR1 SGDLS, CDR2 YYNGEE. Trimming removed 4 bases at V and 1 base at J, with 12 bases between. CDR3 in amino acids: CASSLSLGSYNEQFF. CDR3 sequence (DNA): TGTGCCAGCAGCCTAAGTCTAGGTTCCTACAATGAGCAGTTCTTC.

The rearrangement joins TRBV6-4 to TRBJ2-2, with 9 bases aligning to TRBD1. The CDR3 length is 15 residues. V lost 7 bases, J lost 4 bases, and 7 bases stayed unmatched. Looked up from germline, CDR1 is MRHNA and CDR2 is SNTAGT. CDR3 in amino acids: CASKQGTGSTGELFF. The CDR3 DNA is TGTGCCAGCAAACAAGGGACAGGGAGCACCGGGGAGCTGTTTTTT.

The J gene is TRBJ1-5, the V gene TRBV19, with TRBD1 matching 7 bases. The CDR3 extends over 15 amino acids. Trimming cost V 9 bases and J 2 bases; bases outside gene matches: 10. Germline CDR1 is LNHDA and CDR2 is SQIVND (reference sequence). The DNA of the CDR3 is TGTGCCAGCAAAGACGACAGGGCTGGCAATCAGCCCCAGCATTTT. As protein: CASKDDRAGNQPQHF.

This clone was picked up one time. V is TRBV27 and J is TRBJ2-1; possibly TRBD2 for D (6 bases). Trimming pared 7 bases from V and 2 bases from J, leaving 9 bases between. Germline V CDR1 and CDR2: MNHEY, SMNVEV (reference sequence). The length of the CDR3 is 13 residues. This CDR3 reads CASKEGTYNEQFF. The CDR3 DNA sequence: TGTGCCAGCAAGGAGGGGACCTACAATGAGCAGTTCTTC.

The chain couples TRBV5-4 to TRBJ1-1; D might be TRBD1 (5 bases). From germline, CDR1 is SGHNT and CDR2 YYREEE (reference sequence). Deletions cut 5 bases from V and 0 bases from J, with 11 bases between. The CDR3 spans 14 residues. In DNA form, the CDR3 reads TGTGCCAGCAGACAGGCTCACATGAACACTGAAGCTTTCTTT. This codes for CASRQAHMNTEAFF.

The V gene is TRBV7-2, the J gene TRBJ1-1; possibly TRBD1 for D (5 bases). The CDR3 has 14 residues. Germline CDR1 is SGHTA and CDR2 is FQGNSA. Between the trimmed V and J ends, which lost 5 bases and 2 bases, there was a span of 12 bases. The CDR3 DNA is TGTGCCAGCAGCCGCGGGGGTACTAACACTGAAGCTTTCTTT. This sequence encodes CASSRGGTNTEAFF.

The chain recombines TRBV9 with TRBJ2-3; D is uncertain. The germline V and J ends were trimmed by 2 bases and 1 base, with 11 bases remaining between them. From germline, CDR1 is SGDLS and CDR2 YYNGEE. This CDR3 has 15 residues. As DNA, the CDR3 is TGTGCCAGCAGCGTCCCGACTTTCGGCACAGATACGCAGTATTTT. This codes for CASSVPTFGTDTQYF.

The DNA for the CDR3 is TGCGCCAGCAGCCTACAGGGGGCGAAGTATGGCTACACCTTC. It is translated as CASSLQGAKYGYTF. This chain uses TRBV4-3 with TRBJ1-2, with TRBD1 identical over 9 bases. Germline values: CDR1 LGHNA, CDR2 YSLEER. Trimming removed 4 bases from V and 5 bases from J; junction bases left unmatched: 5. The CDR3 covers 14 residues.

The V call is TRBV11-1, the J call TRBJ2-4, with TRBD1 matching 9 bases. CDR3 length: 16 residues. CDR1 and CDR2 from the germline V gene are SGHAT and FQDESV (reference sequence). V shed 5 bases, J shed 1 base, and the junction held 6 bases outside the gene matches. CDR3 amino acids: CASSETGGFAKNIQYF. As DNA, the CDR3 is TGTGCCAGCAGCGAAACAGGGGGCTTTGCCAAAAACATTCAGTACTTC.

This clone was seen only once. Here the CDR3 DNA reads TGTGCCAGCAGCTTACTCCCAGCGGGCAGGGAGGGTACGCAGTATTTT. It translates to CASSLLPAGREGTQYF. The rearrangement uses TRBV7-3 and TRBJ2-3; 7 bases agree with TRBD2. This CDR3 region has 16 residues. Germline CDR1 and CDR2: SGHTA and FQGTGA. V was pared by 2 bases and J by 8 bases, with 13 bases of the junction left unmatched.

This chain connects TRBV7-6 to TRBJ2-5; D perhaps matches TRBD2 (6 bases). CDR3 length: 13 amino acids. V shed 2 bases and J shed 7 bases, with 11 bases lying between them. Germline CDR1 SGHVS, CDR2 FNYEAQ. DNA for the CDR3: TGTGCCAGCAGCTTAATCCTGGAGGGGACCCAGTACTTC. It specifies CASSLILEGTQYF.

V is TRBV18 and J is TRBJ1-5; no reliable D call. CDR1 KGHSH and CDR2 LQKENI come from the germline V gene. This CDR3 has 15 amino acids. The V end was cut by 3 bases, the J end by 3 bases, with 12 bases between. CDR3 sequence (DNA): TGTGCCAGCTCACCGGTTGCGGGCTCCAATCAGCCCCAGCATTTT. It yields the protein CASSPVAGSNQPQHF.

This rearrangement joins TRBV7-2 to TRBJ2-7; 12 nucleotides match TRBD2. Germline trimming cut 2 bases from V and 4 bases from J; bases unmatched to any gene: 15. The CDR3 has 19 residues. Germline CDR1 and CDR2: SGHTA and FQGNSA. CDR3 sequence (DNA): TGTGCCAGCAGCTTACAAGGACTAGCGGGGTTGTCAAGGATATACGAGCAGTACTTC. Translated: CASSLQGLAGLSRIYEQYF.

This clone showed up just once. V and J are TRBV7-2 and TRBJ2-7, with a possible D match to TRBD1 (5 bases). The V end lost 1 base, the J end lost 0 bases, and 10 bases lay between the germline ends. Germline CDR1 reads SGHTA; CDR2 reads FQGNSA. The CDR3 has 15 amino acids. The CDR3 is CASSLGPGPSYEQYF. The CDR3 DNA reads TGTGCCAGCAGCTTAGGCCCAGGGCCCTCCTACGAGCAGTACTTC.

This clone has just one count. The J gene is TRBJ2-3, the V gene TRBV19; 8 nucleotides match TRBD1. This CDR3 is built from 17 residues. Unmatched junction bases numbered 10, after V lost 1 base and J lost 4 bases. CDR1 is LNHDA, CDR2 SQIVND, per germline (reference sequence). The chain's CDR3 is CASSIASGGVDADTQYF. The CDR3 DNA sequence: TGTGCCAGTAGTATAGCGTCAGGGGGCGTCGACGCAGATACGCAGTATTTT.

This rearrangement joins TRBV5-1 to TRBJ2-7; D not resolved. Per germline, CDR1 SGHRS and CDR2 YFSETQ. This CDR3 region has 14 residues. V lost 0 bases and J lost 5, with 12 bases in between. The CDR3 nucleotides read TGCGCCAGCAGCTTGGCCGTCGGGTCCCACGAGCAGTACTTC. It yields the protein CASSLAVGSHEQYF.

V is TRBV6-1 and J is TRBJ2-1, with a weak D call TRBD2 (6 bases). The V gene's germline CDR1 is MNHNS and CDR2 SASEGT. The V end was cut by 6 bases, the J end by 7 bases, with 13 bases between. The CDR3 is made up of 13 amino acids. As DNA, the CDR3 is TGTGCCAGCAGCGGAAGACTAGTAAATGAGCAGTTCTTC. Its protein product is CASSGRLVNEQFF.

This clone turned up a few times. The V gene is TRBV2, the J gene TRBJ1-2; 9 bases match TRBD1. CDR1 is SNHLY, CDR2 FYNNEI, per germline. The CDR3 spans 13 residues. V trimming: 6 bases; J trimming: 5 bases; junction bases outside the gene matches: 4. CDR3: CASRQGASYGYTF. The CDR3 DNA follows: TGTGCCAGCAGACAGGGGGCAAGTTATGGCTACACCTTC.

This chain joins TRBV2 and TRBJ2-5; D gene uncertain. This CDR3 region has 12 residues. Germline V gives CDR1 SNHLY, CDR2 FYNNEI. Deletions cut 5 bases from V and 2 bases from J, with 6 bases between. The CDR3 is CASSTEQETQYF. CDR3 DNA sequence: TGTGCCAGCAGTACAGAGCAAGAGACCCAGTACTTC.

The chain uses TRBV19 and TRBJ1-5, with a possible D match to TRBD1 (5 bases). Germline V gene data show CDR1 as LNHDA and CDR2 as SQIVND (reference sequence). Trimming removed 0 bases from V and 6 bases from J, with 9 bases in between. CDR3 length: 14 residues. The CDR3 here is CASSIDRGGQPQHF. The CDR3, as DNA: TGTGCCAGTAGTATAGATCGGGGGGGTCAGCCCCAGCATTTT.